This T cell receptor (beta chain) originates from a study of CD8+CD57+ T cells in acquired aplastic anemia. Broader study findings: The number of CD8+ CDR3 sequences shared by patients and controls was 25 to 35.

Genomic DNA was employed as the template in profiling TCR beta VDJ and CDR3. From the reads, TCRdb called clonotypes with MiXCR, one entry per CDR3 protein. This sample has some 180,000 distinct CDR3 sequences, with under 55% found just once. Notes on this clonotype: Its target is unknown. The junction departs from the called germline gene at one end, perhaps through a read error.

The CDR3 has 13 amino acids. Germline V gene data show CDR1 as WNHNN and CDR2 as SYGVQD (reference sequence). The chain uses TRBV10-1 and TRBJ2-7; TRBD1 matches at 9 bases. The sequencing sample was made of sorted CD4+, CD8+, or CD8+CD57+ T cells (not recorded which) from PBMCs. This TCR was recovered from a human donor in good health. The CDR3 sequence: CACSDRGTHEQYF. The CDR3 DNA follows: TGCGCCTGCAGTGACAGGGGGACCCACGAGCAGTACTTC.